A selection of T cell receptor beta chains follows, all from one sample in a study of blood T cell repertoires in COVID-19. Profiled with immunoSEQ multiplex PCR; TCRdb holds only in-frame clones, not every one. The sample has around 180,000 clones, 70% to 90% seen once. The source material was peripheral blood. Receptor source: a woman aged 25 to 45 with acute or convalescent COVID-19. Both conserved end residues are part of each CDR3. Fields, in order: CDR3 DNA, CDR3 protein, D gene, V gene, clone size, J gene. A D gene is named only where the DNA matches it firmly. Expanded clones get a size class; other rows say once, few or many, or leave the size out.

TGTGCCAGCTCCCGCGATTATGGCTACACCTTC	CASSRDYGYTF	-	TRBV3-1/TRBV3-2	-	TRBJ1-2
TGCGCCAGCAGCCGTCTTCCTGGCACCGAAGAGACCCAGTACTTC	CASSRLPGTEETQYF	-	TRBV4-1	-	TRBJ2-5
TGTGCCAGCAGTGAAGATGTGGGCCTGCGAGCACCCCTCCACTTT	CASSEDVGLRAPLHF	-	TRBV2	-	TRBJ1-6
TGTGCCAGCAGTGGACTAGTTCAGGGCACAGATACGCAGTATTTT	CASSGLVQGTDTQYF	TRBD2	TRBV27	-	TRBJ2-3
TGTGCCAGCAGCAACGAAGCCGGGATCATTGAAGCTTTCTTT	CASSNEAGIIEAFF	-	TRBV6-5	-	TRBJ1-1
TGTGCCAGCAGTTTATTAGCACTAGAGACCTACGAGCAGTACTTC	CASSLLALETYEQYF	-	TRBV28	-	TRBJ2-7
TGTGCCAGCAGTGAGGTCGGCAGGCAAGATGGCTACACCTTC	CASSEVGRQDGYTF	-	TRBV6-1	-	TRBJ1-2
TGTGCCACCAACGCGGGAGGGCCCTACGAGCAGTACTTC	CATNAGGPYEQYF	TRBD2	TRBV7-9	-	TRBJ2-7
TGTGCCAGCAGCTTAGGCCCAGGGGTAGGGGCCAATCAGCCCCAGCATTTT	CASSLGPGVGANQPQHF	-	TRBV7-9	-	TRBJ1-5
TGTGCCAGCAGCTTTCCAGGGGAGACCCAGTACTTC	CASSFPGETQYF	-	TRBV7-8	-	TRBJ2-5
TGTGCCAGCATCACGACAGGAGGAACTGAAGCTTTCTTT	CASITTGGTEAFF	-	TRBV12-3/TRBV12-4	many	TRBJ1-1
TGTGCCAGCAGCTCGGGGACAGATACGCAGTATTTT	CASSSGTDTQYF	-	TRBV11-2	-	TRBJ2-3
TGTGCCAGTAGTACTGGGACAGTAAAAACCCGAAACACTGAAGCTTTCTTT	CASSTGTVKTRNTEAFF	TRBD1	TRBV19	-	TRBJ1-1
TGTGCCAGCGGCGGGAGGGCCTTTTCCGGGGAGCTGTTTTTT	CASGGRAFSGELFF	TRBD2	TRBV27	once	TRBJ2-2
TGTGCCAGTCCCGGCAGGTCCACTCCGGATAGCAATCAGCCCCAGCATTTT	CASPGRSTPDSNQPQHF	-	TRBV27	once	TRBJ1-5
TGTGCCACCAGCAGACCAAGGGGACAGGGGGCGCGCGGGCAGTTCTTC	CATSRPRGQGARGQFF	TRBD1	TRBV15	once	TRBJ2-1
TGTGCCTGGAGCGGACTAGCGGGAGACAGCTCCTACAATGAGCAGTTCTTC	CAWSGLAGDSSYNEQFF	TRBD2	TRBV30	-	TRBJ2-1
TGTGCCAGCGGCAGGGGGCCTAGAAACACCATATATTTT	CASGRGPRNTIYF	TRBD1	TRBV9	-	TRBJ1-3
TGTGCCAGCAGCCGAACTGTGAACACTGAAGCTTTCTTT	CASSRTVNTEAFF	-	TRBV7-9	-	TRBJ1-1
TGCAGCGTTGCTAAAGGCGGGAATTCACCCCTCCACTTT	CSVAKGGNSPLHF	-	TRBV29-1	-	TRBJ1-6
TGCGCCAGCAGCTTGGCAGGACATAGGGACAATGAGCAGTTCTTC	CASSLAGHRDNEQFF	-	TRBV5-1	-	TRBJ2-1
TGTGCCAGTAGTACCAGGGACAGTTCTTGGAGCACAGATACGCAGTATTTT	CASSTRDSSWSTDTQYF	TRBD1	TRBV19	-	TRBJ2-3
TGCGCCAGCAGCTTGGCGGGGTTGGGGAACACCATATATTTT	CASSLAGLGNTIYF	-	TRBV5-1	-	TRBJ1-3
TGTGCCAGCAGTTACTCGAAGGCACAGATGAACACTGAAGCTTTCTTT	CASSYSKAQMNTEAFF	-	TRBV6-2/TRBV6-3	-	TRBJ1-1
TGTGCCAGCAGCGCCCAAGCTGGAGGCGGATCCTACGAGCAGTACTTC	CASSAQAGGGSYEQYF	-	TRBV9	once	TRBJ2-7
TGTGCCAGCAGCCGGGACAGATACTACGAGCAGTACTTC	CASSRDRYYEQYF	TRBD1	TRBV11-2	-	TRBJ2-7
TGCAGTGCTCGTAGAAATGGCTACACCTTC	CSARRNGYTF	-	TRBV20-1	few	TRBJ1-2
TGTGCCAGCAGCGGGGGGTGGAGTGAAAAACTGTTTTTT	CASSGGWSEKLFF	-	TRBV6-5	-	TRBJ1-4
TGCGCCAGCAGCCAGCGGGGAACAACCGCGAACACCGGGGAGCTGTTTTTT	CASSQRGTTANTGELFF	-	TRBV4-1	-	TRBJ2-2
TGTGCCAGCAGTTTAGACTATAACACCGGGGAGCTGTTTTTT	CASSLDYNTGELFF	-	TRBV27	-	TRBJ2-2
TGTGCCAACTCACTTAATAGCGGTATTTCGGGGGAGCTGTTTTTT	CANSLNSGISGELFF	-	TRBV2	-	TRBJ2-2
TGTGCCAGCAGGCCTAGCGGGAGTTATGAGACCCAGTACTTC	CASRPSGSYETQYF	TRBD2	TRBV7-9	-	TRBJ2-5
TGTGCCAGCAGTTCCCCCAAAGCGGGAGGATACAATGAGCAGTTCTTC	CASSSPKAGGYNEQFF	TRBD2	TRBV28	-	TRBJ2-1
TGTGCCAGCAGCCAAGGGCTAAACACCATATATTTT	CASSQGLNTIYF	-	TRBV3-1/TRBV3-2	once	TRBJ1-3
TGTGCCACCACTTTGGGATCGAGGGCCTACGAGCAGTACTTC	CATTLGSRAYEQYF	-	TRBV2	-	TRBJ2-7
TGTGCCAGCAGTTACCGGACAGATCTACCCTACGAGCAGTACTTC	CASSYRTDLPYEQYF	-	TRBV6-5	-	TRBJ2-7
TGTGCCAGCAGCTTGGGGCCAGCGGGAGCTCCCTTTGAGCAGTACTTC	CASSLGPAGAPFEQYF	TRBD2	TRBV11-2	-	TRBJ2-7
TGTGCCAGCAGCTTGGGAGGCGGGACAGGGTATTTCAATGAGCAGTTCTTC	CASSLGGGTGYFNEQFF	TRBD1	TRBV5-4	once	TRBJ2-1
TGCGCCAGCAGCCAAGGGAGAAGGAATAATTCACCCCTCCACTTT	CASSQGRRNNSPLHF	-	TRBV4-1	-	TRBJ1-6
TGTGCCAGCAGCTTGGGCGCGGGGGGAATTCTCAACCCCGGGGAGCTGTTTTTT	CASSLGAGGILNPGELFF	TRBD2	TRBV5-4	-	TRBJ2-2
TGTGCCAGCAGCGTAGCTCCCGGGGAGCTGTTTTTT	CASSVAPGELFF	-	TRBV9	-	TRBJ2-2
TGTGCCAGCAGTTTATTGGGGGAGGCCCTCTACAATGAGCAGTTCTTC	CASSLLGEALYNEQFF	-	TRBV28	-	TRBJ2-1
TGTGCCAGCGGTGGTTCCTCCTTCAATGAGCAGTTCTTC	CASGGSSFNEQFF	-	TRBV2	-	TRBJ2-1
TGTGCCAGACAAACCGGGACAAGTCGCTACGAGCAGTACTTC	CARQTGTSRYEQYF	-	TRBV2	-	TRBJ2-7
TGCAGCGTTGAACCCGACAGGGCTGGGGAGGATGAGCAGTTCTTC	CSVEPDRAGEDEQFF	-	TRBV29-1	few	TRBJ2-1
TGCGCCAGCAGCTTTGGGGCGACGGGAGGGGAGGAGACCCAGTACTTC	CASSFGATGGEETQYF	TRBD2	TRBV5-1	-	TRBJ2-5
TGTGCCAGCAGCATCGGGGGGGTAGCTCACACAGATACGCAGTATTTT	CASSIGGVAHTDTQYF	TRBD2	TRBV9	-	TRBJ2-3